What follows is one T cell receptor (beta chain) and its context. Its antigen is unidentified. The data originate from a study of glioma-infiltrating T cells. Germline CDR1 is LGHNA and CDR2 is YNFKEQ. CDR3 size: 17 residues. J lost 4 bases, V lost 1 base, and 11 bases had no gene match. Whole-study findings and limits: Gliomas, especially low-grade, showed above-expected tissue-blood divergence; non-neoplastic patients showed below. Only very few CDR3 sequences appeared in both tissue and blood.

Amplification of TCR alpha and beta CDR3 regions from RNA used iRepertoire nested multiplex PCR. One-step reverse transcription and amplification started from about 100-400 ng of tissue mRNA or PBMC total RNA. MiXCR, run by TCRdb on the multiplex PCR reads, gives a single entry per CDR3 protein. This table has under 200,000 distinct CDR3 sequences, approximately 40% appearing once. This TCR was sampled from a human donor with low-grade glioma or glioblastoma, undergoing nonglioma brain surgery, or in good health (not recorded which). The sample taken for sequencing was glioma tissue, nonneoplastic brain tissue, or PBMCs (not recorded which). The chain recombines TRBV4-2 with TRBJ2-3, with 7 bases that match TRBD2. CDR3: CASSQVIVGGGADTQYF. The CDR3 coding sequence is TGTGCCAGCAGCCAAGTCATTGTTGGGGGGGGGGCAGATACGCAGTATTTT.